This T cell receptor (beta chain) derives from a study of cytomegalovirus exposure and HLA in healthy donors. Study-wide results and limits: Apart from CMV serostatus, no immune exposure information was available.

Only one count was recorded for this clone. Its target is not known. CDR1 and CDR2 (germline): MNHEY, SVGAGI. This CDR3 spans 16 amino acids. The V gene lost 0 bases and the J gene lost 0 bases, with 11 bases spanning the gap. PCR involved 60 Vbeta and 13 Jbeta primers. Data came from immunoSEQ multiplex PCR; TCRdb stores just in-frame clones and leaves some out. The sample carries tens of thousands of clones, roughly 80% recorded once. This receptor was taken from a man aged 40-50 years in good health and CMV-seronegative. The chain links TRBV6-5 to TRBJ1-1, with D perhaps matching TRBD1 (5 bases). What was sequenced was PBMCs. CDR3 nucleotides: TGTGCCAGCAGTTACTCCCGCGACAGATTGAACACTGAAGCTTTCTTT. It encodes CASSYSRDRLNTEAFF.